The 23 T cell receptor beta chains listed next were all sequenced from one sample in a study of monozygotic twins with inflammatory bowel disease. TCRdb reprocessed the 5' RACE reads and keeps a single row for each CDR3 protein, giving no DNA. This sample's clone table lists about 450,000 distinct CDR3 sequences. Sequences were obtained from blood. These receptors originate from a human donor with ulcerative colitis or Crohn's disease, or a healthy co-twin of an affected twin (not recorded which).

The V gene is TRBV28, the J gene TRBJ2-7; TCRdb's D call of TRBD2 is untestable without DNA. This CDR3 has 12 residues. The germline V gene encodes CDR1 MDHEN and CDR2 SYDVKM. This CDR3 is CASSSTSGEQYF.

This chain uses TRBV5-6 with TRBJ2-7; TCRdb's D gene call, TRBD1, goes unchecked for lack of DNA. CDR1 is SGHDT, CDR2 YYEEEE, per germline. The CDR3 loop spans 15 amino acids. CDR3 residues: CASSWVDRDAYEQYF. The complete variable domain, with remaining parts taken from reference TRBV5-6 and TRBJ2-7, reads DAGVTQSPTHLIKTRGQQVTLRCSPKSGHDTVSWYQQALGQGPQFIFQYYEEEERQRGNFPDRFSGHQFPNYSSELNVNALLLGDSALYLCASSWVDRDAYEQYFGPGTRLTVT.

The chain joins TRBV7-9 to TRBJ2-7. CDR1 and CDR2 from the germline V gene are SEHNR and FQNEAQ (reference sequence). The CDR3 totals 15 residues. The CDR3: CASSPRVVQSYEQYF.

The chain links TRBV2 to TRBJ2-2. CDR3 length: 14 residues. Per germline, CDR1 SNHLY and CDR2 FYNNEI. This CDR3 is CASKPITNTGELFF.

The V gene is TRBV6-2 or TRBV6-3, the J gene TRBJ1-5; checking the TCRdb D call of TRBD1 is not possible without DNA. The CDR3 has 13 residues. Germline loops: CDR1 MNHEY, CDR2 SVGEGT. CDR3 residues: CASSYQGGQPQHF.

V is TRBV5-1 and J is TRBJ2-1; TCRdb designates TRBD2, a call that cannot be tested without DNA. CDR1 and CDR2 (germline): SGHRS, YFSETQ. The CDR3 consists of 16 residues. CDR3 sequence reads: CASSRTSGGLHNEQFF. Combining the CDR3 with reference TRBV5-1 and TRBJ2-1 gives the whole variable domain KAGVTQTPRYLIKTRGQQVTLSCSPISGHRSVSWYQQTPGQGLQFLFEYFSETQRNKGNFPGRFSGRQFSNSRSEMNVSTLELGDSALYLCASSRTSGGLHNEQFFGPGTRLTVL.

The chain has TRBV19 and TRBJ2-1; the TCRdb call, TRBD1, lacks DNA for checking. The CDR3 runs to 13 residues. Germline V CDR1 and CDR2: LNHDA, SQIVND (reference sequence). This CDR3 reads CASSTQGDNEQFF. Full variable domain (missing parts from reference TRBV19 and TRBJ2-1): DGGITQSPKYLFRKEGQNVTLSCEQNLNHDAMYWYRQDPGQGLRLIYYSQIVNDFQKGDIAEGYSVSREKKESFPLTVTSAQKNPTAFYLCASSTQGDNEQFFGPGTRLTVL.

This rearrangement joins TRBV6-5 to TRBJ2-6; there is no DNA to check the TCRdb D call of TRBD2. CDR3 length equals 16 residues. Germline values: CDR1 MNHEY, CDR2 SVGAGI. CDR3 sequence: CASSYEGCTGANVLTF.

The rearrangement links TRBV18 to TRBJ2-7. Looked up from germline, CDR1 is KGHSH and CDR2 is LQKENI. CDR3 length equals 14 residues. The CDR3: CASSPIETAFEQYF.

The CDR3 loop reads CATRTSGNNEQFF. The V gene is TRBV27, the J gene TRBJ2-1; without DNA, the TCRdb call of TRBD2 cannot be checked. Germline loops: CDR1 MNHEY, CDR2 SMNVEV (reference sequence). The CDR3 spans 13 residues.

This sequence joins TRBV7-9 and TRBJ1-3. The CDR3 length is 15 residues. Germline CDR1 SEHNR, CDR2 FQNEAQ (reference sequence). CDR3 sequence: CASSLATADGNTIYF. Based on the CDR3 plus reference TRBV7-9 and TRBJ1-3, the full variable domain is DTGVSQNPRHKITKRGQNVTFRCDPISEHNRLYWYRQTLGQGPEFLTYFQNEAQLEKSRLLSDRFSAERPKGSFSTLEIQRTEQGDSAMYLCASSLATADGNTIYFGEGSWLTVV.

The rearrangement uses TRBV9 and TRBJ2-5; absent DNA, TCRdb's TRBD2 call cannot be checked. The CDR3 is 15 residues long. Germline V gene data show CDR1 as SGDLS and CDR2 as YYNGEE. The CDR3 sequence is CASSELAETSRTQYF.

CDR3 sequence reads: CASSKNPSTEAFF. The J gene is TRBJ1-1, the V gene TRBV7-9. The CDR3 has 13 residues. Germline V gene data show CDR1 as SEHNR and CDR2 as FQNEAQ (reference sequence).

This chain uses TRBV5-8 with TRBJ2-6; the TCRdb D gene call, TRBD1, has no DNA to confirm it. CDR1 is SGHTS, CDR2 YDEGEE, per germline. The CDR3 runs 17 residues. The CDR3 sequence: CASSLGAGVSGANVLTF. Using reference TRBV5-8 and TRBJ2-6 for the parts outside the CDR3, the full variable domain is EAGVTQSPTHLIKTRGQQATLRCSPISGHTSVYWYQQALGLGLQFLLWYDEGEERNRGNFPPRFSGRQFPNYSSELNVNALELEDSALYLCASSLGAGVSGANVLTFGAGSRLTVL.

The gene calls are TRBV10-3 and TRBJ2-5. Germline lookup yields CDR1 ENHRY and CDR2 SYGVKD. The CDR3 totals 14 residues. CDR3 residues: CAISESKVQETQYF.

The CDR3 region is CASSSGLVETQYF. The chain joins TRBV7-2 to TRBJ2-5; the D gene TCRdb calls, TRBD2, cannot be checked with no DNA. This CDR3 region has 13 residues. Per germline, CDR1 SGHTA and CDR2 FQGNSA.

The V and J genes are TRBV2 and TRBJ1-1; with no DNA, the TCRdb D assignment of TRBD1 cannot be verified. Germline V gives CDR1 SNHLY, CDR2 FYNNEI. This CDR3 is built from 13 residues. This chain's CDR3 is CASNQGMNTEAFF.

The rearrangement uses TRBV18 and TRBJ1-1. Germline CDR1 reads KGHSH; CDR2 reads LQKENI. This CDR3 region has 13 residues. CDR3 region: CASSGDGQSEAFF.

Here the CDR3 reads CSADGGASTDTQYF. The chain combines TRBV20-1 with TRBJ2-3; TCRdb's D gene call, TRBD1, goes unchecked for lack of DNA. Germline V CDR1 and CDR2: DFQATT, SNEGSKA (reference sequence). CDR3 length: 14 amino acids.

This CDR3 reads CASSHGLAGGYNEQFF. V is TRBV5-1 and J is TRBJ2-1; TCRdb picks TRBD2, but there is no DNA to check that call. There are 16 residues in the CDR3. The germline CDR1 and CDR2 sequences are SGHRS and YFSETQ.

V is TRBV9 and J is TRBJ1-5; TCRdb calls TRBD1, which cannot be checked without DNA. CDR1 SGDLS and CDR2 YYNGEE come from the germline V gene. The CDR3 sequence is 14 residues long. The CDR3 spells CASSTGGVGQPQHF.

The chain links TRBV7-2 to TRBJ2-1; TCRdb's D gene call, TRBD1, goes unchecked for lack of DNA. CDR3 length equals 15 residues. The germline V gene encodes CDR1 SGHTA and CDR2 FQGNSA. CDR3 sequence reads: CASSFSGTGYNEQFF.

The V gene is TRBV5-5, the J gene TRBJ1-1; without DNA, the TCRdb call of TRBD1 cannot be checked. This CDR3 is built from 14 residues. Germline V lookup: CDR1 SGHKS, CDR2 YYEKEE (reference sequence). The CDR3 loop is CASSPWTGPTEAFF. Based on the CDR3 plus reference TRBV5-5 and TRBJ1-1, the full variable domain is DAGVTQSPTHLIKTRGQQVTLRCSPISGHKSVSWYQQVLGQGPQFIFQYYEKEERGRGNFPDRFSARQFPNYSSELNVNALLLGDSALYLCASSPWTGPTEAFFGQGTRLTVV.